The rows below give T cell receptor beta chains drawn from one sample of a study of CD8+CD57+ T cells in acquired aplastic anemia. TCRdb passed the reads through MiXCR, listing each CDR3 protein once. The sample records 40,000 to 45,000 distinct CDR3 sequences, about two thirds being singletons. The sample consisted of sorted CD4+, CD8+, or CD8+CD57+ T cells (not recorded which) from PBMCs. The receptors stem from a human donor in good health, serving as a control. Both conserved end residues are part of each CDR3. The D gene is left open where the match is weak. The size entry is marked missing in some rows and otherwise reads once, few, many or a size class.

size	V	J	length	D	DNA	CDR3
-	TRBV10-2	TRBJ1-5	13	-	TGCGCCAGCACGGCAGGGTCCAATCAGCCCCAGCATTTT	CASTAGSNQPQHF
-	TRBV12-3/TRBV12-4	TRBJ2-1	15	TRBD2	TGTGCCAGCAGTTTCGGGCTAGCGGGAACGAATGAGCAGTTCTTC	CASSFGLAGTNEQFF
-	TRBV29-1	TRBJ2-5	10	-	TGCAGCGTTGATCGCGAGACCCAGTACTTC	CSVDRETQYF
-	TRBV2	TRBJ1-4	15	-	TGTGCCAGCAACGTTCAGGCTGCAACTAATGAAAAACTGTTTTTT	CASNVQAATNEKLFF
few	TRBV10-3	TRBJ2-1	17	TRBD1	TGTGCCATCAGTGAGTCTGGACAGGCCGACACCTACAATGAGCAGTTCTTC	CAISESGQADTYNEQFF
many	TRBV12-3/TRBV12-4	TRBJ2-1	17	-	TGTGCCAGCAGTTTGTACCCGCTGGGGAGCTCCTACAATGAGCAGTTCTTC	CASSLYPLGSSYNEQFF
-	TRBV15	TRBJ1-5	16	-	TGTGCCACCAGCAGAGGACAGTTGATAGGGAATCAGCCCCAGCATTTT	CATSRGQLIGNQPQHF
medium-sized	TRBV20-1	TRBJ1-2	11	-	TGCAGTGCTAGAGAACACTATGGCTACACCTTC	CSAREHYGYTF
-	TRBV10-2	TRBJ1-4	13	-	TGCGCCAGCACTGTGTCCCGCTATGAAAAACTGTTTTTT	CASTVSRYEKLFF
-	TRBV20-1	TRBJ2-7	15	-	TGCAGTGCTAGAAATGGGACCGACGACGGCTACGAGCAGTACTTC	CSARNGTDDGYEQYF
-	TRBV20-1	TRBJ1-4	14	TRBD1	TGCAGCGCTAGGGTCGGGACAGGGATTGAAAAACTGTTTTTT	CSARVGTGIEKLFF
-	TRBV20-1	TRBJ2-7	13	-	TGCAGTGCTAGTGATCCCGATCCTGACGAGCAGTACTTC	CSASDPDPDEQYF
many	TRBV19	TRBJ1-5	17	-	TGTGCCAGTAGTGATCATCGGAGCCGGCTGAGCAATCAGCCCCAGCATTTT	CASSDHRSRLSNQPQHF
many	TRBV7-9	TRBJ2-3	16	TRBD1	TGTGCCAGCAGCCCTAGCCCCGGGACAGGCACAGATACGCAGTATTTT	CASSPSPGTGTDTQYF
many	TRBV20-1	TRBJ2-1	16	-	TGCAGTGCTAGAGGTGCAGCCGGGACAAACTACAATGAGCAGTTCTTC	CSARGAAGTNYNEQFF
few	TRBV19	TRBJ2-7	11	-	TGTGCCAGTAGTTCCGGGGTCGAGCAGTACTTC	CASSSGVEQYF
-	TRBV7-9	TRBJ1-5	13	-	TGTGCCAGCAGCTTAACGGGGGACCAGCCCCAGCATTTT	CASSLTGDQPQHF